These 19 T cell receptor beta chains share one sample of origin, sequenced in a study of human T cells and chemical hapten exposure. TCRdb passed the 5' RACE reads through MiXCR, listing each CDR3 protein once. Of 130,000 or so distinct CDR3 sequences in the sample, about 4.3% were seen once. Total RNA came from unfractionated whole blood. The origin of the receptors is a female donor in good health.

This clonotype was detected ten times or more. The chain combines TRBV5-5 with TRBJ2-3, with TRBD1 matching 9 bases. Looked up from germline, CDR1 is SGHKS and CDR2 is YYEKEE (reference sequence). After removal of 7 bases from V and 5 bases from J, the junction contained 8 bases not matched to a gene. This CDR3 is built from 14 residues. CDR3 residues: CASVPQGAKDTQYF. The CDR3 region has the DNA TGTGCCAGCGTCCCACAGGGGGCGAAAGATACGCAGTATTTT.

This clonotype was seen ten or more times. This rearrangement joins TRBV6-2 or TRBV6-3 to TRBJ2-1, with TRBD2 matching 8 bases. CDR1 and CDR2 from the germline V gene are MNHEY and SVGEGT. This CDR3 is 16 amino acids long. J was trimmed by 6 bases and V by 6 bases; bases with no gene match: 13. The CDR3 DNA sequence: TGTGCCAGCAGACCCAGAGCGGGGGTCCCTGGCAATGAGCAGTTCTTC. Protein sequence: CASRPRAGVPGNEQFF.

Many counts were recorded for this clonotype. J is TRBJ2-3 and V is TRBV5-1, with TRBD2 matching over 10 bases. V trimming: 0 bases; J trimming: 0 bases; junction bases outside the gene matches: 7. Germline V CDR1 and CDR2: SGHRS, YFSETQ. The CDR3 is made up of 18 amino acids. The CDR3: CASSLEGLARTSTDTQYF. The CDR3 DNA follows: TGCGCCAGCAGCTTGGAGGGACTAGCGAGGACCAGCACAGATACGCAGTATTTT.

This clonotype appeared many times. The chain has TRBV12-3 or TRBV12-4 and TRBJ1-1; D remains ambiguous. The CDR3 is made up of 15 amino acids. The V end was cut by 2 bases, the J end by 0 bases, with 10 bases between. The CDR3 DNA follows: TGTGCCAGCAGTTTAATCAGCCTGCTGAACACTGAAGCTTTCTTT. Amino acids: CASSLISLLNTEAFF.

This clonotype was picked up a small number of times. A read error may be the cause here, since a much bigger clone is one base away. This rearrangement joins TRBV28 to TRBJ2-1, with D maybe TRBD2 (5 bases). With 4 bases removed from V and 2 bases from J, the gap between germline ends came to 15 bases. This CDR3 has 16 residues. The V gene's germline CDR1 is MDHEN and CDR2 SYDVKM. The CDR3 coding sequence is TGTGCCAGCAGTTCTTATGAGCAGCGGACCTACAATGAGCAGTTCTTC. The encoded protein is CASSSYEQRTYNEQFF.

V is TRBV6-5 and J is TRBJ2-2, with D possibly matching TRBD2 (5 bases). This CDR3 has 13 residues. The germline V gene has CDR1 MNHEY and CDR2 SVGAGI. The V end lost 6 bases, the J end lost 6 bases, and 11 bases lay between the germline ends. The CDR3 is CASREGGAGELFF. Here the CDR3 DNA reads TGTGCCAGCAGAGAGGGTGGGGCCGGGGAGCTGTTTTTT.

Many counts were recorded for this clonotype. The chain links TRBV28 to TRBJ2-6, with 7 positions matching TRBD1. Trimming took 2 bases from V and 3 from J; bases not matched to a gene: 10. CDR3 size: 18 residues. Germline V gene sequence: CDR1 MDHEN, CDR2 SYDVKM. Here the CDR3 reads CASSLDRGPARGANVLTF. The DNA of the CDR3 is TGTGCCAGCAGTTTAGATAGGGGGCCTGCGCGTGGGGCCAACGTCCTGACTTTC.

The V and J genes are TRBV7-9 and TRBJ2-4; possible D gene TRBD1, 6 bases. Germline loops: CDR1 SEHNR, CDR2 FQNEAQ (reference sequence). Trimming removed 2 bases at V and 3 bases at J, with 11 bases between. This CDR3 comprises 15 residues. The CDR3 here is CASSLKGGCKNIQYF. The CDR3, as DNA: TGTGCCAGCAGCTTAAAAGGGGGATGCAAAAACATTCAGTACTTC.

In its sample, this clonotype was seen many times. The V gene is TRBV7-3, the J gene TRBJ2-2; weak D call: TRBD2 (7 bases). CDR1 is SGHTA, CDR2 FQGTGA, per germline. V lost 5 bases and J 4 bases, leaving 17 bases between the germline ends. The CDR3 totals 16 residues. The DNA for the CDR3 is TGTGCCAGCAGCGCCAAAAGGGGGGGCGGCACCGGGGAGCTGTTTTTT. This sequence encodes CASSAKRGGGTGELFF.

This clonotype came up a few times. The V call is TRBV6-1, the J call TRBJ2-3; no clear D gene. Germline CDR1 is MNHNS and CDR2 is SASEGT. V gave up 0 bases and J gave up 10 bases, with 14 bases separating them. The CDR3 loop spans 14 amino acids. Here the CDR3 reads CASSEAEGWPPQYF. The CDR3 coding sequence is TGTGCCAGCAGTGAAGCGGAAGGGTGGCCCCCGCAGTATTTT.

This clonotype was found many times. V and J are TRBV6-5 and TRBJ2-1, with a weak D call TRBD1 (5 bases). Trimming cost V 4 bases and J 0 bases, with 13 bases left between them. CDR3 length: 16 amino acids. The germline V gene has CDR1 MNHEY and CDR2 SVGAGI. The CDR3 coding sequence is TGTGCCAGCAGTTTATCGACAGATAGCTCCTACAATGAGCAGTTCTTC. Protein: CASSLSTDSSYNEQFF.

The gene calls are TRBV12-3 or TRBV12-4 and TRBJ2-5; D remains unclear. The germline V and J ends were trimmed by 3 bases and 5 bases, with 10 bases remaining between them. The CDR3 spans 13 residues. The CDR3 sequence is CASSFGLVETQYF. As DNA, the CDR3 is TGTGCCAGCAGTTTCGGTCTAGTGGAGACCCAGTACTTC.

This clonotype was seen ten or more times. This chain links TRBV12-3 or TRBV12-4 with TRBJ1-4, with 7 bases aligning to TRBD1. Trimming removed 6 bases from V and 7 bases from J; junction bases left unmatched: 11. This CDR3 is 15 amino acids long. Written as DNA, the CDR3 is TGTGCCAGCAGCCGGGACAGCCGGGGGGGTGAAAAACTGTTTTTT. This codes for CASSRDSRGGEKLFF.

The rearrangement uses TRBV5-1 and TRBJ2-5; D not certain. V was cut by 1 base and J by 1 base, with 8 bases left in between. This CDR3 has 14 residues. From germline, CDR1 is SGHRS and CDR2 YFSETQ. Here the CDR3 reads CASSLMGSQETQYF. Written as DNA, the CDR3 is TGCGCCAGCAGCTTGATGGGTTCCCAAGAGACCCAGTACTTC.

This clonotype came up a few times. The J gene is TRBJ1-5, the V gene TRBV3-1, with 8 bases aligning to TRBD1. Germline V gene data show CDR1 as LGHDT and CDR2 as YNNKEL (reference sequence). This CDR3 is 15 amino acids long. The V and J ends lost 4 bases and 5 bases, in that order; junction bases with no gene match: 7. CDR3 residues: CASSPGQGVYQPQHF. In nucleotides, the CDR3 is TGTGCCAGCAGCCCCGGACAGGGAGTCTATCAGCCCCAGCATTTT.

This clonotype was detected many times. The genes are TRBV9 and TRBJ1-5; a possible D gene is TRBD1 (6 bases). V was trimmed by 4 bases and J by 3 bases, leaving 14 bases between them. This CDR3 contains 15 residues. Germline CDR1 is SGDLS and CDR2 is YYNGEE. The CDR3 DNA reads as TGTGCCAGCAGCCAGGGGAATTTGGTCAATCAGCCCCAGCATTTT. Protein: CASSQGNLVNQPQHF.

V is TRBV6-6 and J is TRBJ1-2, with D possibly matching TRBD1 (5 bases). V gave up 6 bases and J gave up 4 bases, with 9 bases separating them. CDR3 length equals 12 residues. Germline V CDR1 and CDR2: MNHNY, SVGAGI (reference sequence). CDR3 DNA sequence: TGTGCCAGCAGACCGGACACCTATGGCTACACCTTC. This encodes CASRPDTYGYTF.

This clonotype occurred many times. This rearrangement joins TRBV20-1 to TRBJ2-4; D is possibly TRBD1 (5 bases). This CDR3 is 15 amino acids long. The V gene's germline CDR1 is DFQATT and CDR2 SNEGSKA (reference sequence). V lost 0 bases, J lost 1 base, and 10 bases lay in between. This CDR3 is CSARDMGLAKNIQYF. DNA for the CDR3: TGCAGTGCTAGAGATATGGGGCTGGCCAAAAACATTCAGTACTTC.

This clonotype has ten or more counts. The chain is built from TRBV13 and TRBJ1-1, with D uncertain. The ends were cut back, 5 bases at V and 1 base at J, with 14 bases in the middle. Germline CDR1 and CDR2: PRHDT and FYEKMQ (reference sequence). This CDR3 contains 15 residues. In nucleotides, the CDR3 is TGTGCCAGCAGCGAGATGTGGGCCCGGAACACTGAAGCTTTCTTT. As protein: CASSEMWARNTEAFF.